The rows below give T cell receptor beta chains drawn from one sample of a study of T-cell reconstitution after alpha-beta-depleted transplantation in children. MiXCR, run by TCRdb on the PCR reads, gives a single entry per CDR3 protein. The sample records approximately 390,000 distinct CDR3 sequences, roughly a tenth being singletons. The sample was PBMCs from the stem cell graft donor, taken from the stem cell graft. All receptors come from a human donor who donated a stem cell graft to a child with acute myeloid leukemia. The CDR3 runs from the conserved cysteine through the conserved F or W. D genes are given only for firm matches. A clone size is listed for some rows: how often the clone was seen (once, few, many), or a class if it is expanded.

d_gene	j_gene	v_gene	abundance	CDR3nt	CDR3aa
-	TRBJ1-2	TRBV13	few	TGTGCCAGCAGCTTAACGGGTCCCCTCTGGGACCCACCCAGGGGTGGCTACACCTTC	CASSLTGPLWDPPRGGYTF
TRBD2	TRBJ2-5	TRBV18	few	TGTGCCAGCTCACCGGCATCCGCCGGGACTAGCGGAGAGACCCAGTACTTC	CASSPASAGTSGETQYF
-	TRBJ1-1	TRBV29-1	many	TGCAGCGTTCTACCGGACGGGAACACTGAAGCTTTCTTT	CSVLPDGNTEAFF
-	TRBJ1-1	TRBV29-1	many	TGCAGCGTTGCCCGTCAGGCCGAAGGTGAAGCTTTCTTT	CSVARQAEGEAFF
-	TRBJ1-2	TRBV3-1	many	TGTGCCAGCAGCCCTCTTCCGGGACCTTATGGCTACACCTTC	CASSPLPGPYGYTF
-	TRBJ2-3	TRBV9	many	TGTGCCAGCAGCGTAGCAGCTACAACAGATACGCAGTATTTT	CASSVAATTDTQYF
-	TRBJ2-1	TRBV5-1	-	TGCGCCAGCAGCTCGGAAGGTCGCGGCAATGAGCAGTTCTTC	CASSSEGRGNEQFF
TRBD2	TRBJ2-3	TRBV7-9	few	TGTGCCAGCAGCTTGGGAGCGGGGGTGTTCACAGATACGCAGTATTTT	CASSLGAGVFTDTQYF
-	TRBJ1-2	TRBV7-9	few	TGTGCCAGCAGCTCGATTTACTATGGCTACACCTTC	CASSSIYYGYTF
-	TRBJ2-1	TRBV29-1	-	TGCAGCGTTGAAGATTGGTCCGAGCAGTTCTTC	CSVEDWSEQFF
TRBD1	TRBJ2-7	TRBV10-3	-	TGTGCCATCAGTGAGTCAAGGGACAGGGGTTACGAGCAGTACTTC	CAISESRDRGYEQYF
TRBD2	TRBJ2-7	TRBV20-1	-	TGCAGTGCGCCCAGCCTGTTTTCGGGAGGGACCTACGAGCAGTACTTC	CSAPSLFSGGTYEQYF
-	TRBJ1-2	TRBV20-1	few	TGCAGTGCTAGAGATTTAGAGGGCTACACCTTC	CSARDLEGYTF
TRBD2	TRBJ2-3	TRBV7-2	many	TGTGCCAGCAGCTTAGTGGCGGGAGGGTCAGATACGCAGTATTTT	CASSLVAGGSDTQYF
-	TRBJ1-3	TRBV4-3	many	TGCGCCAGCAGCCAAGACGTGGGGACCATTGGCGGAAACACCATATATTTT	CASSQDVGTIGGNTIYF
-	TRBJ1-2	TRBV6-1	-	TGTGCCAGCAGTCCCCGGGACACCGACTATGGCTACACCTTC	CASSPRDTDYGYTF
-	TRBJ2-3	TRBV5-4	-	TGTGCCAGCAGCTTGCCCGGGACTCCCCCTCATACGCAGTATTTT	CASSLPGTPPHTQYF
TRBD2	TRBJ2-5	TRBV4-2	-	TGTGCCAGCAGCCAACCGGGACTAGCTAAGGAAGAGACCCAGTACTTC	CASSQPGLAKEETQYF
-	TRBJ1-5	TRBV20-1	few	TGCAGTGCTAGACTCTGGTGGGGCAATCAGCCCCAGCATTTT	CSARLWWGNQPQHF
-	TRBJ1-5	TRBV5-5	-	TGTGCCAGCAGCCAACAGACCGGACAAAGCTTTCAGCCCCAGCATTTT	CASSQQTGQSFQPQHF
TRBD2	TRBJ2-2	TRBV5-1	few	TGCGCCAGCGGAACCGGGACTAGTCGAACCGGGGAGCTGTTTTTT	CASGTGTSRTGELFF
-	TRBJ2-3	TRBV3-1	few	TGTGCCAGCAGCCCCCAGGACAGTATGGGGGATACGCAGTATTTT	CASSPQDSMGDTQYF
TRBD1	TRBJ2-6	TRBV29-1	many	TGCAGCGCTTCGACAGGGAATGGGGCCAACGTCCTGACTTTC	CSASTGNGANVLTF
TRBD2	TRBJ2-2	TRBV4-1	many	TGCGCCAGCAGCCAAGACGGCGGGGGGGCGAACACCGGGGAGCTGTTTTTT	CASSQDGGGANTGELFF